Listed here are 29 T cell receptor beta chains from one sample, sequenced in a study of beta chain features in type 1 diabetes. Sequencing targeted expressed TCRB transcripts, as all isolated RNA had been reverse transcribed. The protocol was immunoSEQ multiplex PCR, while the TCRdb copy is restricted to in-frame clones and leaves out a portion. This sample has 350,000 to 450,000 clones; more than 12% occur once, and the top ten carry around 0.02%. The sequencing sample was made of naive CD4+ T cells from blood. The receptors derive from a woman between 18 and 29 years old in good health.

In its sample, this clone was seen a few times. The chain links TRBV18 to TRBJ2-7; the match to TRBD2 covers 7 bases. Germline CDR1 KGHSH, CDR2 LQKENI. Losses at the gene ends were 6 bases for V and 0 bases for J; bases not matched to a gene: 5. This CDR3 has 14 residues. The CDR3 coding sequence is TGTGCCAGCTCGAGCGGGACCGCCTCCTACGAGCAGTACTTC. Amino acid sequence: CASSSGTASYEQYF.

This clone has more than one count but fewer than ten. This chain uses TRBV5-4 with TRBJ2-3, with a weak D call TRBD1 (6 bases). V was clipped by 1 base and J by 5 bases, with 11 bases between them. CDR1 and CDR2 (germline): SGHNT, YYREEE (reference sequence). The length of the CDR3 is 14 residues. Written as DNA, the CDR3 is TGTGCCAGCAGCTTGCAGGGGAAGGAAGATACGCAGTATTTT. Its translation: CASSLQGKEDTQYF.

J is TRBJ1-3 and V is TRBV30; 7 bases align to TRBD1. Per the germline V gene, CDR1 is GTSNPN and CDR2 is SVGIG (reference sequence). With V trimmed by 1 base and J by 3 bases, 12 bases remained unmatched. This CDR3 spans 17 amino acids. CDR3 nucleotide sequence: TGTGCCTGGAGTGGGTGGGAAAAGGGGGCTGATGGAAACACCATATATTTT. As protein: CAWSGWEKGADGNTIYF.

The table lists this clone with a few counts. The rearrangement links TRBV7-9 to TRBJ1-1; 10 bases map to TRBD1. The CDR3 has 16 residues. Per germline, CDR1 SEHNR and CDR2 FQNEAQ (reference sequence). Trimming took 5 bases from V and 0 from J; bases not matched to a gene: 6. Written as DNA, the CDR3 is TGTGCCAGCAGCGCCCGGGACAGGGGCATGAACACTGAAGCTTTCTTT. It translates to CASSARDRGMNTEAFF.

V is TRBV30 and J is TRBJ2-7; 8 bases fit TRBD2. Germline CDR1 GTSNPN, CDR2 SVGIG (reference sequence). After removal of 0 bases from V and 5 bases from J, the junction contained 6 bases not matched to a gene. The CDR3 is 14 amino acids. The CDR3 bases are TGTGCCTGGAGTGTACACGGGAGGGGTAACGAGCAGTACTTC. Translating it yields CAWSVHGRGNEQYF.

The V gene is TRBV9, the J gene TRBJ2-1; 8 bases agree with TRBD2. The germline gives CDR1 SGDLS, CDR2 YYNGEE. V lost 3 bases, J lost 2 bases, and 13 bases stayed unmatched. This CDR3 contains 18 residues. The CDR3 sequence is CASSGSLAGRGTYNEQFF. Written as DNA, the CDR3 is TGTGCCAGCAGCGGGTCTCTAGCGGGCCGGGGGACCTACAATGAGCAGTTCTTC.

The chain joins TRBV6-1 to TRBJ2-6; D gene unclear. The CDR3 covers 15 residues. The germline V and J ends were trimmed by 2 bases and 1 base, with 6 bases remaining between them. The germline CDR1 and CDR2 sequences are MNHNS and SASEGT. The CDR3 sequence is CASSERVSGANVLTF. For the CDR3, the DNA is TGTGCCAGCAGTGAACGAGTGTCTGGGGCCAACGTCCTGACTTTC.

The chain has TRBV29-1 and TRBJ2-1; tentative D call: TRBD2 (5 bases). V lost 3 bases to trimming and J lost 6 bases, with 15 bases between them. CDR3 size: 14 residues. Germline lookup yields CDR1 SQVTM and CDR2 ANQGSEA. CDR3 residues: CSVDGNRGSNEQFF. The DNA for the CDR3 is TGCAGCGTTGATGGCAACCGAGGGAGCAATGAGCAGTTCTTC.

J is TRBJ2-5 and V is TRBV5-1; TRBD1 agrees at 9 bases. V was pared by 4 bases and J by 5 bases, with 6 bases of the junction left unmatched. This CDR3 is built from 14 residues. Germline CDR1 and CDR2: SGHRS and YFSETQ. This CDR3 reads CASSVGQGGETQYF. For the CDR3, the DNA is TGCGCCAGCAGCGTGGGACAGGGTGGTGAGACCCAGTACTTC.

CDR3 nucleotides: TGTGCCAGCAGCTTACAGGGATCCTACGAGCAGTACTTC. This encodes CASSLQGSYEQYF. The gene calls are TRBV6-5 and TRBJ2-7; perhaps TRBD1 as D (6 bases). V was shortened by 6 bases and J by 1 base, with 10 bases between the two germline ends. Germline loops: CDR1 MNHEY, CDR2 SVGAGI. The CDR3 has 13 amino acids.

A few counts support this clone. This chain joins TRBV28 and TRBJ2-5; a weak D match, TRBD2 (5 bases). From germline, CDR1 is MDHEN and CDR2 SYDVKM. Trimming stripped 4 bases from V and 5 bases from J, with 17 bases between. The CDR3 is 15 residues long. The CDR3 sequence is CASSSPKGPGETQYF. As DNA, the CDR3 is TGTGCCAGCAGTTCCCCGAAGGGTCCGGGGGAGACCCAGTACTTC.

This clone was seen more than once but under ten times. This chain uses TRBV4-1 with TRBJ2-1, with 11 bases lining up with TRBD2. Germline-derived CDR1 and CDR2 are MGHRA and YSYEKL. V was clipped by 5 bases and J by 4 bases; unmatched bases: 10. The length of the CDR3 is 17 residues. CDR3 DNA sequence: TGCGCCAGCAGCTCCTATAGGACTAGCGGGCATTACAATGAGCAGTTCTTC. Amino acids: CASSSYRTSGHYNEQFF.

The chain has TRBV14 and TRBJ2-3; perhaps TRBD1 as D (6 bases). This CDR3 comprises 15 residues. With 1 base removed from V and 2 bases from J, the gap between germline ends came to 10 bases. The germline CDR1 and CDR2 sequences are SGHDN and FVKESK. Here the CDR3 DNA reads TGTGCCAGCAGCCAAGTGGGGGCTGTCACAGATACGCAGTATTTT. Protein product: CASSQVGAVTDTQYF.

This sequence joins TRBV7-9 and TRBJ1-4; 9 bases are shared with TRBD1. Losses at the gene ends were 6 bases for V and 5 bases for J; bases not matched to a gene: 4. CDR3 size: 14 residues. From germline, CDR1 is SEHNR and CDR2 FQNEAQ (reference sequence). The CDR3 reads CASRADRGNEKLFF. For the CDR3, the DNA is TGTGCCAGCAGGGCCGACAGGGGGAATGAAAAACTGTTTTTT.

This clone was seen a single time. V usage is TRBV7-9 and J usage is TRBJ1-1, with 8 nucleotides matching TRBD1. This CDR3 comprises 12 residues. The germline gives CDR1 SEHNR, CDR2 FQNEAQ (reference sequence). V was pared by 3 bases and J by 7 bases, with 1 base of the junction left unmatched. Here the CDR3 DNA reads TGTGCCAGCAGCTTTGGACAGGGTGAAGCTTTCTTT. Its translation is CASSFGQGEAFF.

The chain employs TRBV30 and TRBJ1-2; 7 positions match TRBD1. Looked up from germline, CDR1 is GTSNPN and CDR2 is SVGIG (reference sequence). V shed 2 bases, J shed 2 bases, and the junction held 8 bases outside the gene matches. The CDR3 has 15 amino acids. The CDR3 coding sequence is TGTGCCTGGAGTAATTTGAGACAGGGAAACTATGGCTACACCTTC. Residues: CAWSNLRQGNYGYTF.

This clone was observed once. The CDR3 loop is CASILGGYISTEAFF. CDR3 sequence (DNA): TGTGCCAGCATTCTCGGGGGGTATATTAGCACTGAAGCTTTCTTT. The gene calls are TRBV28 and TRBJ1-1, with D maybe TRBD1 (5 bases). V lost 7 bases, J lost 4 bases, and 19 bases lay in between. The CDR3 spans 15 residues. CDR1 and CDR2 from the germline V gene are MDHEN and SYDVKM.

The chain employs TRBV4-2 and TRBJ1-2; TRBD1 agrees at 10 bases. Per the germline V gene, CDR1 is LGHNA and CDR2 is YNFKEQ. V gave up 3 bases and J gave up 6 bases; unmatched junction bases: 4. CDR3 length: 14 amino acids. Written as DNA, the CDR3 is TGTGCCAGCAGCCATTTGGACAGGGGGGATGGCTACACCTTC. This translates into CASSHLDRGDGYTF.

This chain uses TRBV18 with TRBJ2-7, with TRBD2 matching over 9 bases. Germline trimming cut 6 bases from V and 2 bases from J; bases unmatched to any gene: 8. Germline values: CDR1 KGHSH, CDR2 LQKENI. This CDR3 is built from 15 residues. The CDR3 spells CASSLGTSTTYEQYF. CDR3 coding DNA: TGTGCCAGCTCCCTTGGGACTAGCACGACCTACGAGCAGTACTTC.

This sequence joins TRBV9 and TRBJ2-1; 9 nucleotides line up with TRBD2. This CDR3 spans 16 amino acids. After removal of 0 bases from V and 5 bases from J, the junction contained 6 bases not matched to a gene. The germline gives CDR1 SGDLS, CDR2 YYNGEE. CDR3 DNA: TGTGCCAGCAGCGTAGAGGTACTAGCGGGCAACAATGAGCAGTTCTTC. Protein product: CASSVEVLAGNNEQFF.

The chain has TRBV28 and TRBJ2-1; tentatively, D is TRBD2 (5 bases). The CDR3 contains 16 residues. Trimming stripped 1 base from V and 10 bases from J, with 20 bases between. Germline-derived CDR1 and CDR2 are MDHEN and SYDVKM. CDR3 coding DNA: TGTGCCAGCAGTTTATCCGAGCGGCAGCCCCTTAGCGAGCAGTTCTTC. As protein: CASSLSERQPLSEQFF.

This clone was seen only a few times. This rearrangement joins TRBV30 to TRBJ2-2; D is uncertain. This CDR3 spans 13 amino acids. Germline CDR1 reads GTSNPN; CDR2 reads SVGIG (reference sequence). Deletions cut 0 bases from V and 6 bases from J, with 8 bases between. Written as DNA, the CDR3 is TGTGCCTGGAGTGTAACCAAGCCCGGGGAGCTGTTTTTT. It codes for CAWSVTKPGELFF.

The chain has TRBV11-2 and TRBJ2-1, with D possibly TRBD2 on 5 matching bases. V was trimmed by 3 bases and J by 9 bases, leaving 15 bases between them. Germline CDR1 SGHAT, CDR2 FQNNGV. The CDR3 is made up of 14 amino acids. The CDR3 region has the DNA TGTGCCAGCAGCTTCGTCCTAGCTTCGGTTGAGCAGTTCTTC. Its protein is CASSFVLASVEQFF. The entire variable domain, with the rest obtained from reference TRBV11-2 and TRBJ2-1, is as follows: EAGVAQSPRYKIIEKRQSVAFWCNPISGHATLYWYQQILGQGPKLLIQFQNNGVVDDSQLPKDRFSAERLKGVDSTLKIQPAKLEDSAVYLCASSFVLASVEQFFGPGTRLTVL.

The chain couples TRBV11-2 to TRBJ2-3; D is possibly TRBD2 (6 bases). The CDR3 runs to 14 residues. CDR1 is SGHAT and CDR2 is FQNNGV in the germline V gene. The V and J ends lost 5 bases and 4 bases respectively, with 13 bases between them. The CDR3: CASSPGWGADTQYF. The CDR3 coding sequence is TGTGCCAGCAGCCCCGGGTGGGGGGCAGATACGCAGTATTTT. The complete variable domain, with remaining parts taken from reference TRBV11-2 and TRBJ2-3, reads EAGVAQSPRYKIIEKRQSVAFWCNPISGHATLYWYQQILGQGPKLLIQFQNNGVVDDSQLPKDRFSAERLKGVDSTLKIQPAKLEDSAVYLCASSPGWGADTQYFGPGTRLTVL.

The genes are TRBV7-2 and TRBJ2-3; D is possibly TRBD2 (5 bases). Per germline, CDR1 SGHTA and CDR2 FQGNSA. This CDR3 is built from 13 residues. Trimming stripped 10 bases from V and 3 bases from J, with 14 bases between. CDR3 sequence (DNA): TGTGCCAAAAGCGCGGGCCCAACAGATACGCAGTATTTT. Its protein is CAKSAGPTDTQYF.

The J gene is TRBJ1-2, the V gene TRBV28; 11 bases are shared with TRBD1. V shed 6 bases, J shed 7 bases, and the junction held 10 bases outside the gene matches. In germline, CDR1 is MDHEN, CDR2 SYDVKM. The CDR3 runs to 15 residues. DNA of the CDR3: TGTGCCAGCAGCACCTCGGGACAGGGGGATCGTGGCTACACCTTC. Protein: CASSTSGQGDRGYTF.

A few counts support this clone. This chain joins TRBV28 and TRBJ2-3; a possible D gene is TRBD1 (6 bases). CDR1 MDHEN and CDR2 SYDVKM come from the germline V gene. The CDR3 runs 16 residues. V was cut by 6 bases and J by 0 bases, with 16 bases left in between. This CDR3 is CASRGTDSLSTDTQYF. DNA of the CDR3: TGTGCCAGCAGGGGGACGGACAGCCTTAGCACAGATACGCAGTATTTT.

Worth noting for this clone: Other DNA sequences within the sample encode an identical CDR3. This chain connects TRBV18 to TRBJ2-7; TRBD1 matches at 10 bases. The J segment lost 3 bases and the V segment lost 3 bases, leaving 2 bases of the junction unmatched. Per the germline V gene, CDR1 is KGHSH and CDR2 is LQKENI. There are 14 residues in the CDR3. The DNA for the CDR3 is TGTGCCAGCTCACCGGGACAGGGGTTCTACGAGCAGTACTTC. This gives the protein CASSPGQGFYEQYF.

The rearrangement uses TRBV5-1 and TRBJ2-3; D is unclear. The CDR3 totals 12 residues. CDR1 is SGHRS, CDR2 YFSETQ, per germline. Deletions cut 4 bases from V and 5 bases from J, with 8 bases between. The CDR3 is CASSQDGDTQYF. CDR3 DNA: TGCGCCAGCAGCCAGGATGGAGATACGCAGTATTTT.